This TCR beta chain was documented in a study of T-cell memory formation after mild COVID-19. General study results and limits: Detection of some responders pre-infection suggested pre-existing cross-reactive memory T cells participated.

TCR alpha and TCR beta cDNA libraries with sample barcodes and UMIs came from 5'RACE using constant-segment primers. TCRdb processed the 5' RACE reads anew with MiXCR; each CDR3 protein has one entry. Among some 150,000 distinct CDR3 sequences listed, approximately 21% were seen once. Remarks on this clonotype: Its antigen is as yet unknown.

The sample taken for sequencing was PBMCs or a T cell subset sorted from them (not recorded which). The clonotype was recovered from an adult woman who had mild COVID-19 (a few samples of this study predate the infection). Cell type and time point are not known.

The CDR3 DNA reads as TGTGCCAGCAGGTCCCAGGGGTCATATAATGAAAAACTGTTTTTT. Its protein is CASRSQGSYNEKLFF. The gene calls are TRBV2 and TRBJ1-4, with D possibly TRBD1 on 6 matching bases. Germline assignment: CDR1 SNHLY and CDR2 FYNNEI. V gave up 6 bases and J gave up 4 bases, with 15 bases separating them. The CDR3 has 15 residues.